Listed below are T cell receptor beta chains from one sample, sequenced in a study of shared clonotypes between healthy human individuals. Clones were read by immunoSEQ multiplex PCR, and TCRdb kept only the in-frame ones, dropping some. The sample has 800,000 or so clones, around 96% seen once. Sequences were obtained from naive CD8+ T cells sorted from blood. These receptors originate from a young man in good health. CDR3s include the opening cysteine and the closing phenylalanine or tryptophan. Part of the rows lack a size; the others show once, few, many or a class for expanded clones.

j_call | v_call | clone_size | cdr3_aa
TRBJ2-3 | TRBV9 | . | CASNVRGTSGLTTTDTQYF
TRBJ2-7 | TRBV6-5 | . | CASSTGDGAYEQYF
TRBJ1-1 | TRBV19 | . | CASSIKLANTEAFF
TRBJ1-1 | TRBV7-8 | . | CASSQRQGMNTEAFF
TRBJ2-7 | TRBV5-4 | . | CASSRVGELSDEQYF
TRBJ2-5 | TRBV6-1 | . | CASSETGRIQETQYF
TRBJ2-1 | TRBV27 | . | CASRAGYEQFF
TRBJ2-7 | TRBV7-9 | . | CASSLAPRDTHSYEQYF
TRBJ2-1 | TRBV14 | . | CASSQVVREGPSVGSYNEQFF
TRBJ1-5 | TRBV4-1 | . | CASSQDPNSNQPQHF
TRBJ1-1 | TRBV7-2 | . | CASSPRSRGQSTEAFF
TRBJ1-2 | TRBV10-3 | . | CAISPGTGFRGYTF
TRBJ1-1 | TRBV28 | . | CASSLQGGSTEAFF
TRBJ1-5 | TRBV6-5 | . | CASMPGAGQPQHF
TRBJ2-7 | TRBV5-1 | . | CASSSPGYEQYF
TRBJ1-1 | TRBV5-1 | . | CASSPVTGVDTEAFF
TRBJ2-5 | TRBV10-3 | . | CAISASGGLETQYF
TRBJ2-3 | TRBV6-5 | once | CASSYSTGEIGDTQYF
TRBJ1-2 | TRBV29-1 | once | CSVASLDSLYYGYTF
TRBJ2-3 | TRBV5-1 | . | CASSSPSGGVRDTQYF
TRBJ1-2 | TRBV11-2 | once | CASSTPQGDYGYTF
TRBJ2-7 | TRBV10-2 | . | CASSESKLAAYEQYF
TRBJ2-2 | TRBV11-3 | . | CASSLSPNTGELFF
TRBJ1-5 | TRBV19 | . | CASSMGTGNQPQHF
TRBJ2-7 | TRBV27 | . | CASCPGGLSSYEQYF
TRBJ1-3 | TRBV27 | once | CASRPTGAGGNTIYF
TRBJ2-3 | TRBV28 | . | CASSLFEPGESDTQYF
TRBJ2-7 | TRBV27 | . | CASSFSQGSQVYEQYF
TRBJ1-5 | TRBV6-6 | . | CASSGGQEINQPQHF
TRBJ1-5 | TRBV28 | . | CASKPTGGGNQPQHF
TRBJ1-1 | TRBV7-2 | . | CASSLATGGEAFF
TRBJ1-1 | TRBV5-1 | . | CASSLYRVHTEAFF
TRBJ2-7 | TRBV10-2 | . | CASRSSDRDYEQYF
TRBJ2-5 | TRBV19 | . | CASRNRAGGETQYF
TRBJ2-7 | TRBV6-5 | . | CASSTTSAYSYEQYF
TRBJ2-5 | TRBV7-9 | . | CASSLVLRVETQYF
TRBJ2-1 | TRBV7-8 | . | CASRRFRDPFENEQFF
TRBJ2-1 | TRBV19 | . | CASSSGSSYNEQFF
TRBJ2-5 | TRBV2 | . | CASSGTGTSGQYQETQYF
TRBJ2-7 | TRBV7-9 | . | CASSTSDGTDAYEQYF
TRBJ2-7 | TRBV7-9 | . | CASSMDGYEQYF
TRBJ2-5 | TRBV27 | . | CASSFLRTGGAVETQYF
TRBJ1-2 | TRBV14 | few | CASSQDDYYGYTF
TRBJ2-7 | TRBV9 | . | CASNDMPGPTYEQYF
TRBJ1-1 | TRBV7-9 | . | CASSSRLGPEAFF